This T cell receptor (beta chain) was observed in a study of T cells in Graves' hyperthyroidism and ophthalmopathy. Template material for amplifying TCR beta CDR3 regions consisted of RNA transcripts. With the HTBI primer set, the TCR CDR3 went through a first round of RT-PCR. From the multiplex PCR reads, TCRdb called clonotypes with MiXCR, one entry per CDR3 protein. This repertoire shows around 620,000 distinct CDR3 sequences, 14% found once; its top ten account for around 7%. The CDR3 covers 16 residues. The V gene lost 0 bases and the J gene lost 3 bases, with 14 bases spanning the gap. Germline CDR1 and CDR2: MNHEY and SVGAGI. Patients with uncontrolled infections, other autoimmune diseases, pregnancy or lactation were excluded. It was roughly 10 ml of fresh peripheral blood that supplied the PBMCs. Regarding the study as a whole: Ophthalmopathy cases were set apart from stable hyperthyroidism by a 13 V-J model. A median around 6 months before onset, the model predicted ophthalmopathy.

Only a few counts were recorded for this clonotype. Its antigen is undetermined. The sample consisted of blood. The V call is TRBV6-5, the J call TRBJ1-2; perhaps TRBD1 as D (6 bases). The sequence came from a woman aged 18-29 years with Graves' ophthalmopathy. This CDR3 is CASSYSPGARDYGYTF. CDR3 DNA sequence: TGTGCCAGCAGTTACTCTCCGGGGGCTAGGGACTATGGCTACACCTTC.